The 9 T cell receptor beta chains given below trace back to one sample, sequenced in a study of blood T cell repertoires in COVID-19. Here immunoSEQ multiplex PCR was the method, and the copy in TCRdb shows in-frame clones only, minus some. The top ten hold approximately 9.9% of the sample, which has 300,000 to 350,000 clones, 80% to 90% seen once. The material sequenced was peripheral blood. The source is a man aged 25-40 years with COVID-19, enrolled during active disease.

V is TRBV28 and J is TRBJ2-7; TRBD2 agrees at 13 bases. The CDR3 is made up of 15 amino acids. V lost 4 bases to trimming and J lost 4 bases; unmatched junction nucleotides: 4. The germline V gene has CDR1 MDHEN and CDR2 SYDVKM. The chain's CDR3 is CASSYSLAGGYEQYF. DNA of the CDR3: TGTGCCAGCAGTTACTCACTAGCGGGAGGGTACGAGCAGTACTTC.

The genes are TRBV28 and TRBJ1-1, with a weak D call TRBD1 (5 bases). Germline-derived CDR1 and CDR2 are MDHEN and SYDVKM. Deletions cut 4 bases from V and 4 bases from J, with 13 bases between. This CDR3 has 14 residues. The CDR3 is CASSSQQGFTEAFF. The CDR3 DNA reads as TGTGCCAGCAGTTCCCAGCAGGGATTCACTGAAGCTTTCTTT.

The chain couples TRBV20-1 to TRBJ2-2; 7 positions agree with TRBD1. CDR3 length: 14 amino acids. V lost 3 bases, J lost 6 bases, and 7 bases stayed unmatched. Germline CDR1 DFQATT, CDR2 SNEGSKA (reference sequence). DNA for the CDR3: TGCAGTGCTAGTAGACAGGGTGTGTCCGGGGAGCTGTTTTTT. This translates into CSASRQGVSGELFF.

The CDR3 spells CASAPIGTGGSYNSPLHF. Written as DNA, the CDR3 is TGTGCCAGCGCGCCGATAGGGACAGGGGGCTCCTATAATTCACCCCTCCACTTT. The rearrangement links TRBV19 to TRBJ1-6; 11 bases are a match to TRBD1. This CDR3 region has 18 residues. V shed 9 bases, J shed 0 bases, and the junction held 10 bases outside the gene matches. The V gene's germline CDR1 is LNHDA and CDR2 SQIVND (reference sequence).

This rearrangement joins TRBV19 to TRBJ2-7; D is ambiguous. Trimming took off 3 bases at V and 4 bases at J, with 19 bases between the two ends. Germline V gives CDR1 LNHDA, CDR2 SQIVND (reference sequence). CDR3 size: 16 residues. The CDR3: CASSIPGSKRMYEQYF. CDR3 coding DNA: TGTGCCAGTAGTATTCCAGGTTCCAAAAGGATGTACGAGCAGTACTTC.

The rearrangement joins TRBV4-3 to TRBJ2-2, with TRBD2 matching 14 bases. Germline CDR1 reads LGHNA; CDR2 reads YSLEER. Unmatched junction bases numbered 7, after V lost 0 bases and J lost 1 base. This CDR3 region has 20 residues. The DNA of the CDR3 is TGCGCCAGCAGCCAAGAGGTCGGGACTAGCGGGGGCTGGAACACCGGGGAGCTGTTTTTT. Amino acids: CASSQEVGTSGGWNTGELFF.

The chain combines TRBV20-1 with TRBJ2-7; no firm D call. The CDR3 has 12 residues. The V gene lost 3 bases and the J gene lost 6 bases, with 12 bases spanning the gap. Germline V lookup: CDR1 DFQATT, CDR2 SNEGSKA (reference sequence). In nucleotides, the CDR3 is TGCAGTGCTAGTAATCCCATGAGCGAGCAGTACTTC. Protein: CSASNPMSEQYF.

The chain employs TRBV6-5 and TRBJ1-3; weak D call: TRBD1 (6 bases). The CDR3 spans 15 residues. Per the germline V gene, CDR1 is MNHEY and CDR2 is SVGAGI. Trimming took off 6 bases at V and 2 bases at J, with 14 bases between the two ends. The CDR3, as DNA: TGTGCCAGCAGCCGAAACAGGGAGACTGGAAACACCATATATTTT. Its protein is CASSRNRETGNTIYF.

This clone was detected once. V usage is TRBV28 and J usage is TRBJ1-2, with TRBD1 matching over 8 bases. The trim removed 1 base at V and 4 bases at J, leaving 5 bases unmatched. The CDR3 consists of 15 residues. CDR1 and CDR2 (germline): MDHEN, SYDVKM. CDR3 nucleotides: TGTGCCAGCAGTTTATTTACAGGGGGGTCCTATGGCTACACCTTC. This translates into CASSLFTGGSYGYTF.